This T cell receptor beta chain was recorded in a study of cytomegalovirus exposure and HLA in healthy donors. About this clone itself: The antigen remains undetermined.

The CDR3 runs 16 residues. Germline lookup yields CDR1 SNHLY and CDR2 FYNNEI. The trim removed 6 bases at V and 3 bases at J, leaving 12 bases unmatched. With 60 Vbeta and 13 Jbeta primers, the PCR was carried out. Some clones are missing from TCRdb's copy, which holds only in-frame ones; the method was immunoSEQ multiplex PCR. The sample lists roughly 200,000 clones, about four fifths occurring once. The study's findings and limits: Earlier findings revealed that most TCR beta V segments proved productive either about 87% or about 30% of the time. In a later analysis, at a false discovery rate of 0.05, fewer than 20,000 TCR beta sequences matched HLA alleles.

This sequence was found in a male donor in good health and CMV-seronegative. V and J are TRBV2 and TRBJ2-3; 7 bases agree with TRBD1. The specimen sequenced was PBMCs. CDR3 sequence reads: CASRRARDSTTDTQYF. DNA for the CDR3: TGTGCCAGCAGGAGGGCCCGGGACAGCACAACAGATACGCAGTATTTT.